The clone carrying this TCR beta chain was recorded only once. This specimen comes from a study of shared clonotypes between healthy human individuals. TCRdb's table, derived via immunoSEQ multiplex PCR, lists solely in-frame clones and lacks some. The profile shows roughly 1.4 million clones, around 98.5% of them singletons. Germline CDR1 LGHNA, CDR2 YSLEER. This CDR3 region has 13 residues. V lost 5 bases, J lost 6 bases, and 11 bases lay in between. The TCR was taken from a man in his thirties or forties in good health. The sequencing input was naive CD4+ T cells sorted from blood. Regarding subset: CD45RA+ positively selected. This chain joins TRBV4-3 and TRBJ2-1; a possible D gene is TRBD2 (5 bases). In DNA form, the CDR3 reads TGCGCCAGCAGCTTTTGGGCGGGCAATGAGCAGTTCTTC. Residues: CASSFWAGNEQFF.